A selection of T cell receptor beta chains follows, all from one sample in a study of shared clonotypes between healthy human individuals. Here immunoSEQ multiplex PCR was the method, and the copy in TCRdb shows in-frame clones only, minus some. The table shows about 2 million clones, with 85% to 95% occurring only once. The sample comprised naive CD8+ T cells sorted from blood. These receptors were obtained from a man aged 18 to 30 in good health. Each CDR3 is given with its conserved first and last residue. The order of the fields is J gene, V gene, D gene, clone size, CDR3 protein, CDR3 DNA. D genes are given only for firm matches. Some rows mark clone size as missing; the rest say once, few, many or name a class of expanded clone.

J gene: TRBJ1-1
V gene: TRBV30
D gene: -
clone size: -
CDR3 protein: CAWGTGIAGFF
CDR3 DNA: -

J gene: TRBJ1-2
V gene: TRBV5-6
D gene: -
clone size: -
CDR3 protein: CASSLADLRVAFLGYGYTF
CDR3 DNA: TGTGCCAGCAGCTTGGCCGATCTGAGGGTGGCGTTTCTGGGGTATGGCTACACCTTC

J gene: TRBJ1-5
V gene: TRBV4-2
D gene: TRBD1
clone size: -
CDR3 protein: CASSQGQGDQPQHF
CDR3 DNA: TGTGCCAGCAGCCAGGGACAGGGGGATCAGCCCCAGCATTTT

J gene: TRBJ2-1
V gene: TRBV7-9
D gene: -
clone size: -
CDR3 protein: CASSLTGYNEQFF
CDR3 DNA: TGTGCCAGCAGCTTAACAGGCTACAATGAGCAGTTCTTC

J gene: TRBJ1-1
V gene: TRBV19
D gene: -
clone size: -
CDR3 protein: CASRITENTEAFF
CDR3 DNA: TGTGCCAGTAGGATCACAGAAAACACTGAAGCTTTCTTT

J gene: TRBJ2-7
V gene: TRBV7-9
D gene: TRBD2
clone size: -
CDR3 protein: CASSGTSGRGSLYEQYF
CDR3 DNA: TGTGCCAGCTCCGGGACTAGCGGGAGGGGGAGCCTTTACGAGCAGTACTTC

J gene: TRBJ2-1
V gene: TRBV28
D gene: -
clone size: -
CDR3 protein: CASMTEYRKHSYNEQFF
CDR3 DNA: TGTGCCAGCATGACAGAATACCGTAAACACTCTTACAATGAGCAGTTCTTC

J gene: TRBJ2-7
V gene: TRBV29-1
D gene: -
clone size: -
CDR3 protein: CSVRASYSYEQYF
CDR3 DNA: TGCAGCGTTCGGGCTAGCTACTCCTACGAGCAGTACTTC

J gene: TRBJ1-1
V gene: TRBV6-5
D gene: -
clone size: few
CDR3 protein: CASSYGMGNTEAFF
CDR3 DNA: TGTGCCAGCTCTTACGGGATGGGGAACACTGAAGCTTTCTTT

J gene: TRBJ1-5
V gene: TRBV28
D gene: -
clone size: -
CDR3 protein: CASSLAQINQPQHF
CDR3 DNA: TGTGCCAGCAGTTTAGCACAGATCAATCAGCCCCAGCATTTT

J gene: TRBJ1-6
V gene: TRBV25-1
D gene: TRBD1
clone size: -
CDR3 protein: CASSEFAGGNSPLHF
CDR3 DNA: TGTGCCAGCAGTGAATTTGCAGGGGGTAATTCACCCCTCCACTTT

J gene: TRBJ2-7
V gene: TRBV6-5
D gene: TRBD1
clone size: once
CDR3 protein: CASSYAGQGLYEQYF
CDR3 DNA: TGTGCCAGCAGTTACGCGGGACAGGGTCTCTACGAGCAGTACTTC

J gene: TRBJ1-5
V gene: TRBV28
D gene: TRBD1
clone size: -
CDR3 protein: CASSLPGQGNQPQHF
CDR3 DNA: TGTGCCAGCAGCCTCCCGGGACAGGGGAATCAGCCCCAGCATTTT

J gene: TRBJ2-7
V gene: TRBV13
D gene: TRBD2
clone size: -
CDR3 protein: CASSPSAIAGGLSTYEQYF
CDR3 DNA: TGTGCCAGCAGCCCCTCGGCAATAGCGGGGGGGCTTTCCACCTACGAGCAGTACTTC

J gene: TRBJ2-3
V gene: TRBV7-9
D gene: -
clone size: -
CDR3 protein: CATQRDTQYF
CDR3 DNA: TGTGCCACCCAGAGAGATACGCAGTATTTT

J gene: TRBJ2-7
V gene: TRBV27
D gene: -
clone size: -
CDR3 protein: CATHSSSYEQYF
CDR3 DNA: TGTGCCACCCATTCGAGCTCCTACGAGCAGTACTTC

J gene: TRBJ2-1
V gene: TRBV14
D gene: -
clone size: once
CDR3 protein: CASSHMLRANEQFF
CDR3 DNA: TGTGCCAGCAGCCACATGCTCCGGGCCAATGAGCAGTTCTTC

J gene: TRBJ2-3
V gene: TRBV6-1
D gene: -
clone size: -
CDR3 protein: CASSEGTGGVTDTQYF
CDR3 DNA: TGTGCCAGCAGTGAAGGAACGGGGGGCGTCACAGATACGCAGTATTTT

J gene: TRBJ2-7
V gene: TRBV7-9
D gene: TRBD2
clone size: -
CDR3 protein: CASSPTSGSSYEQYF
CDR3 DNA: TGTGCCAGCAGCCCAACTAGCGGTAGCTCCTACGAGCAGTACTTC

J gene: TRBJ2-7
V gene: TRBV6-6
D gene: TRBD1
clone size: -
CDR3 protein: CASSYVGTGTYEQYF
CDR3 DNA: TGTGCCAGCAGTTACGTTGGGACAGGGACCTACGAGCAGTACTTC

J gene: TRBJ1-2
V gene: TRBV7-9
D gene: -
clone size: -
CDR3 protein: CASSLDPQDGYTF
CDR3 DNA: TGTGCCAGCAGCTTAGACCCCCAAGATGGCTACACCTTC

J gene: TRBJ2-7
V gene: TRBV7-2
D gene: TRBD1
clone size: -
CDR3 protein: CASSLKGQGIFYEQYF
CDR3 DNA: TGTGCCAGCAGTCTAAAGGGACAGGGGATTTTCTACGAGCAGTACTTC

J gene: TRBJ2-3
V gene: TRBV13
D gene: TRBD1
clone size: -
CDR3 protein: CASLEGAKGNLDTQYF
CDR3 DNA: TGTGCCAGCTTAGAGGGGGCGAAAGGGAATTTAGATACGCAGTATTTT

J gene: TRBJ2-3
V gene: TRBV7-2
D gene: TRBD2
clone size: once
CDR3 protein: CASSLELAETDTQYF
CDR3 DNA: TGTGCCAGCAGCTTAGAACTAGCGGAAACAGATACGCAGTATTTT

J gene: TRBJ2-3
V gene: TRBV10-3
D gene: TRBD2
clone size: -
CDR3 protein: CAIYSGSADTQYF
CDR3 DNA: TGTGCCATCTACAGCGGGAGTGCAGATACGCAGTATTTT

J gene: TRBJ2-7
V gene: TRBV14
D gene: -
clone size: -
CDR3 protein: CASSSNLGEQYF
CDR3 DNA: TGTGCCAGCAGCTCTAATCTAGGGGAGCAGTACTTC

J gene: TRBJ2-7
V gene: TRBV6-6
D gene: -
clone size: -
CDR3 protein: CASSFEAGLNYEQYF
CDR3 DNA: TGTGCCAGCAGTTTCGAAGCAGGTCTCAATTACGAGCAGTACTTC

J gene: TRBJ1-6
V gene: TRBV6-6
D gene: -
clone size: -
CDR3 protein: CANSNAYNSPLHF
CDR3 DNA: TGTGCCAACTCGAATGCCTATAATTCACCCCTCCACTTT

J gene: TRBJ2-1
V gene: TRBV19
D gene: TRBD1
clone size: -
CDR3 protein: CASRTDRGSYNEQFF
CDR3 DNA: TGTGCCAGTAGGACGGACAGGGGTTCCTACAATGAGCAGTTCTTC

J gene: TRBJ2-7
V gene: TRBV7-9
D gene: -
clone size: -
CDR3 protein: CASSADSREQYF
CDR3 DNA: TGTGCCAGCAGCGCGGACAGTCGAGAGCAGTACTTC

J gene: TRBJ2-7
V gene: TRBV6-5
D gene: -
clone size: -
CDR3 protein: CASSKVGDDTYEQYF
CDR3 DNA: TGTGCCAGCAGTAAGGTGGGGGACGACACTTACGAGCAGTACTTC

J gene: TRBJ1-5
V gene: TRBV27
D gene: -
clone size: -
CDR3 protein: CASSSDRNSNQPQHF
CDR3 DNA: TGTGCCAGCAGCTCCGACAGAAATAGCAATCAGCCCCAGCATTTT

J gene: TRBJ2-2
V gene: TRBV4-3
D gene: -
clone size: -
CDR3 protein: CASSPGANTGELFF
CDR3 DNA: TGCGCCAGCAGCCCGGGAGCGAACACCGGGGAGCTGTTTTTT

J gene: TRBJ1-1
V gene: TRBV6-5
D gene: -
clone size: -
CDR3 protein: CASSYKDGREAFF
CDR3 DNA: TGTGCCAGCAGTTACAAGGACGGACGGGAAGCTTTCTTT

J gene: TRBJ1-3
V gene: TRBV13
D gene: -
clone size: -
CDR3 protein: CASSLRLEGPPSSGNTIYF
CDR3 DNA: TGTGCCAGCAGCTTAAGACTCGAGGGTCCACCGTCTTCTGGAAACACCATATATTTT

J gene: TRBJ2-3
V gene: TRBV6-5
D gene: -
clone size: -
CDR3 protein: CASSTNRGGTDTQYF
CDR3 DNA: TGTGCCAGCAGCACTAACAGGGGGGGAACAGATACGCAGTATTTT

J gene: TRBJ1-1
V gene: TRBV6-5
D gene: -
clone size: -
CDR3 protein: CASSYGSGTEAFF
CDR3 DNA: TGTGCCAGCAGTTACGGGTCTGGCACTGAAGCTTTCTTT